Listed below are T cell receptor beta chains from one sample, sequenced in a study of CD8+ T cells in alopecia areata. The assay was immunoSEQ multiplex PCR, and TCRdb's table has in-frame clones only and misses some. Of 130,000 or so clones listed, about 88% are singletons. The material was CD8+ T cells sorted from blood, obtained at week 4, from a patient treated with tofacitinib. The receptors were sampled from a human donor with alopecia areata. Both conserved end residues are part of each CDR3. Fields, in order: clone size, D gene, J gene, CDR3 length, V gene, CDR3 protein, CDR3 DNA. A D gene is named only where the DNA matches it firmly. Expanded clones are given a class, and other clones once, few, many or no size at all.

size: NA
D: TRBD2
J: TRBJ2-7
length: 18
V: TRBV7-9
CDR3: CASTSDTSGRALAWEQYF
DNA: TGTGCCAGCACCTCGGACACTAGCGGGAGGGCCTTAGCGTGGGAGCAGTACTTC

size: NA
D: TRBD2
J: TRBJ2-7
length: 15
V: TRBV27
CDR3: CASSSTSGRAGEQYF
DNA: TGTGCCAGCAGTTCCACTAGCGGGAGGGCCGGGGAGCAGTACTTC

size: NA
D: NA
J: TRBJ1-2
length: 14
V: TRBV6-5
CDR3: CASSYGVAGPGDTF
DNA: TGTGCCAGCAGTTACGGAGTGGCAGGCCCAGGGGACACCTTC

size: NA
D: NA
J: TRBJ2-6
length: 13
V: TRBV10-3
CDR3: CAIIGTGANVLTF
DNA: TGTGCCATCATAGGGACTGGGGCCAACGTCCTGACTTTC

size: NA
D: NA
J: TRBJ2-3
length: 9
V: TRBV29-1
CDR3: CSATDTQYF
DNA: TGCAGCGCAACAGATACGCAGTATTTT

size: NA
D: NA
J: TRBJ2-3
length: 16
V: TRBV5-1
CDR3: CASSPSTGLSTDTQYF
DNA: TGCGCCAGCAGCCCCTCGACAGGACTTAGCACAGATACGCAGTATTTT

size: NA
D: TRBD1
J: TRBJ2-3
length: 15
V: TRBV7-9
CDR3: CASSRTGVGTDTQYF
DNA: TGTGCCAGCAGCCGGACAGGGGTTGGCACAGATACGCAGTATTTT

size: NA
D: NA
J: TRBJ2-7
length: 11
V: TRBV9
CDR3: CASSRGGEQYF
DNA: TGTGCCAGCAGCAGGGGTGGAGAGCAGTACTTC

size: NA
D: NA
J: TRBJ1-2
length: 14
V: TRBV7-8
CDR3: CASSLSTFNYGYTF
DNA: TGTGCCAGCAGCTTATCGACCTTTAACTATGGCTACACCTTC

size: NA
D: NA
J: TRBJ2-7
length: 15
V: TRBV4-1
CDR3: CASSQVDSYSYEQYF
DNA: TGCGCCAGCAGCCAAGTCGACAGCTACTCCTACGAGCAGTACTTC

size: NA
D: NA
J: TRBJ2-1
length: 15
V: TRBV5-1
CDR3: CASSLVFLHGNEQFF
DNA: TGCGCCAGCAGCTTGGTGTTTCTCCACGGCAATGAGCAGTTCTTC

size: NA
D: NA
J: TRBJ2-1
length: 13
V: TRBV6-4
CDR3: CASSEDSYNEQFF
DNA: TGTGCCAGCAGTGAGGACTCCTACAATGAGCAGTTCTTC

size: NA
D: NA
J: TRBJ2-7
length: 12
V: TRBV5-5
CDR3: CASSRGTDEQYF
DNA: TGTGCCAGCAGTCGGGGGACCGACGAGCAGTACTTC

size: NA
D: TRBD1
J: TRBJ1-1
length: 11
V: TRBV27
CDR3: CASSSTGEAFF
DNA: TGTGCCAGCAGTTCGACAGGGGAAGCTTTCTTT

size: NA
D: TRBD1
J: TRBJ2-2
length: 16
V: TRBV7-6
CDR3: CASSSGTEPTTGELFF
DNA: TGTGCCAGCAGCTCCGGGACAGAGCCTACCACCGGGGAGCTGTTTTTT

size: NA
D: NA
J: TRBJ2-1
length: 16
V: TRBV7-8
CDR3: CASSLEAGFSYNEQFF
DNA: TGTGCCAGCAGCTTAGAGGCGGGTTTCTCCTACAATGAGCAGTTCTTC

size: NA
D: TRBD2
J: TRBJ2-1
length: 15
V: TRBV29-1
CDR3: CSVKGLAGGRYEQFF
DNA: TGCAGCGTTAAGGGACTAGCGGGGGGGCGGTATGAGCAGTTCTTC

size: NA
D: NA
J: TRBJ2-7
length: 15
V: TRBV14
CDR3: CASSQEEGESYEQYF
DNA: TGTGCCAGCAGCCAAGAAGAAGGGGAATCCTACGAGCAGTACTTC

size: few
D: TRBD1
J: TRBJ2-7
length: 19
V: TRBV7-8
CDR3: CASSFNLPTGTGLNGEQYF
DNA: TGTGCCAGCAGCTTCAACCTGCCGACCGGGACAGGGCTTAATGGCGAGCAGTACTTC

size: NA
D: NA
J: TRBJ1-2
length: 11
V: TRBV27
CDR3: CASRGTYGYTF
DNA: TGTGCCAGCAGGGGAACCTATGGCTACACCTTC

size: NA
D: TRBD1
J: TRBJ1-6
length: 14
V: TRBV7-9
CDR3: CASSTTDRDSPLHF
DNA: TGTGCCAGCAGCACCACGGACAGGGACTCACCCCTCCACTTT

size: NA
D: NA
J: TRBJ2-4
length: 13
V: TRBV5-1
CDR3: CASRPLVTNIQYF
DNA: TGCGCCAGCAGACCTTTGGTTACTAACATTCAGTACTTC

size: once
D: NA
J: TRBJ2-7
length: 12
V: TRBV7-3
CDR3: CASSFPSAEQYF
DNA: TGTGCCAGCAGCTTCCCCTCGGCGGAGCAGTACTTC

size: NA
D: NA
J: TRBJ2-1
length: 13
V: TRBV6-1
CDR3: CASRDDTGYEQFF
DNA: TGTGCCAGCAGGGACGACACGGGATATGAGCAGTTCTTC

size: NA
D: NA
J: TRBJ1-1
length: 13
V: TRBV6-6
CDR3: CASSYSGYSEAFF
DNA: TGTGCCAGCAGTTACTCGGGTTACTCTGAAGCTTTCTTT

size: NA
D: NA
J: TRBJ2-3
length: 15
V: TRBV7-7
CDR3: CASSLGGPGTDTQYF
DNA: TGTGCTAGCAGCTTAGGAGGTCCGGGCACAGATACGCAGTATTTT

size: NA
D: NA
J: TRBJ2-7
length: 15
V: TRBV5-4
CDR3: CASSSLYAGDYEQYF
DNA: TGTGCCAGCAGCTCCTTGTATGCAGGGGATTACGAGCAGTACTTC

size: NA
D: NA
J: TRBJ2-7
length: 12
V: TRBV29-1
CDR3: CSVEQGLYEQYF
DNA: TGCAGCGTTGAACAGGGGTTATACGAGCAGTACTTC

size: NA
D: TRBD1
J: TRBJ1-5
length: 16
V: TRBV6-6
CDR3: CASSYSMGQGNQPQHF
DNA: TGTGCCAGCAGTTACTCTATGGGACAGGGCAATCAGCCCCAGCATTTT

size: once
D: NA
J: TRBJ2-2
length: 11
V: TRBV29-1
CDR3: CSVWLTGELFF
DNA: TGCAGCGTTTGGCTTACCGGGGAGCTGTTTTTT

size: NA
D: TRBD1
J: TRBJ2-7
length: 14
V: TRBV7-9
CDR3: CASSLPQGAGEQYF
DNA: TGTGCCAGCAGCCTTCCACAGGGGGCGGGCGAGCAGTACTTC

size: NA
D: NA
J: TRBJ2-2
length: 13
V: TRBV29-1
CDR3: CSVLQAVTGELFF
DNA: TGCAGCGTCTTACAGGCTGTCACCGGGGAGCTGTTTTTT

size: NA
D: NA
J: TRBJ2-7
length: 16
V: TRBV27
CDR3: CASSLQAGRGSYEQYF
DNA: TGTGCCAGCAGTCTACAAGCGGGCCGCGGCTCCTACGAGCAGTACTTC

size: NA
D: NA
J: TRBJ1-2
length: 14
V: TRBV30
CDR3: CAWSFGATNYGYTF
DNA: TGTGCCTGGAGTTTCGGAGCAACCAACTATGGCTACACCTTC

size: NA
D: NA
J: TRBJ2-7
length: 13
V: TRBV19
CDR3: CASSIAKGYEQYF
DNA: TGTGCCAGTAGTATAGCTAAGGGCTACGAGCAGTACTTC

size: NA
D: NA
J: TRBJ2-7
length: 14
V: TRBV7-9
CDR3: CASSPGTYLYEQYF
DNA: TGTGCCAGCAGCCCCGGGACTTATCTCTACGAGCAGTACTTC

size: NA
D: NA
J: TRBJ1-1
length: 13
V: TRBV25-1
CDR3: CASSVGEYTEAFF
DNA: TGTGCCAGCAGTGTAGGGGAGTACACTGAAGCTTTCTTT

size: NA
D: TRBD1
J: TRBJ2-7
length: 15
V: TRBV6-7
CDR3: CASSYSPGQTYEQYF
DNA: TGTGCCAGCAGTTACTCTCCGGGACAGACCTACGAGCAGTACTTC